Shown below are 7 T cell receptor beta chains from a single sample sequenced in a study of blood T cell repertoires in COVID-19. This table comes from immunoSEQ multiplex PCR, and its TCRdb copy is limited to in-frame clones, with some not included. The sample holds 150,000 or so clones, 82% seen once. The material sequenced was peripheral blood. The receptors originated from a woman in her thirties or forties with COVID-19, enrolled during active disease.

This sequence joins TRBV28 and TRBJ1-5; D is unresolved. The CDR3 covers 11 residues. V was clipped by 5 bases and J by 15 bases, with 14 bases between them. CDR1 is MDHEN and CDR2 is SYDVKM in the germline V gene. CDR3 residues: CASSTGERLHF. For the CDR3, the DNA is TGTGCCAGCAGTACCGGGGAGCGGCTGCATTTT.

The rearrangement uses TRBV11-2 and TRBJ2-3; D ambiguous. The CDR3 loop spans 15 amino acids. The V gene's germline CDR1 is SGHAT and CDR2 FQNNGV. Trimming pared 5 bases from V and 4 bases from J, leaving 16 bases between. The CDR3 here is CASSAPRLGADTQYF. Written as DNA, the CDR3 is TGTGCCAGCAGCGCGCCGAGGTTAGGCGCAGATACGCAGTATTTT.

V gene TRBV30 combines with J gene TRBJ2-6; D is unresolved. The ends were cut back, 0 bases at V and 4 bases at J, with 10 bases in the middle. The CDR3 is made up of 15 amino acids. Germline V lookup: CDR1 GTSNPN, CDR2 SVGIG (reference sequence). The DNA for the CDR3 is TGTGCCTGGAGTGTACATCCACCCGGGGCCAACGTCCTGACTTTC. This gives the protein CAWSVHPPGANVLTF. Looking up the rest from reference TRBV30 and TRBJ2-6 gives the full variable domain: SQTIHQWPATLVQPVGSPLSLECTVEGTSNPNLYWYRQAAGRGLQLLFYSVGIGQISSEVPQNLSASRPQDRQFILSSKKLLLSDSGFYLCAWSVHPPGANVLTFGAGSRLTVL.

The chain is built from TRBV7-2 and TRBJ2-2, with 13 bases matching TRBD2. Germline CDR1 and CDR2: SGHTA and FQGNSA. V was pared by 1 base and J by 6 bases, with 11 bases of the junction left unmatched. This CDR3 contains 19 residues. The CDR3 is CASSLDTSGRASGSGELFF. Here the CDR3 DNA reads TGTGCCAGCAGCTTAGATACTAGCGGGAGGGCTTCAGGGTCCGGGGAGCTGTTTTTT.

This clone was seen more than once but under ten times. The chain joins TRBV6-4 to TRBJ1-5; 7 bases map to TRBD1. The CDR3 length is 16 residues. V lost 6 bases to trimming and J lost 2 bases; unmatched junction nucleotides: 10. Germline V gene data show CDR1 as MRHNA and CDR2 as SNTAGT. The CDR3 DNA reads TGTGCCAGCAGGCTCGACAGGGAAAGACGCAATCAGCCCCAGCATTTT. Residues: CASRLDRERRNQPQHF.

In its sample, this clone was seen once. This chain links TRBV25-1 with TRBJ2-2; TRBD1 agrees at 9 bases. This CDR3 has 14 residues. Trimming at V came to 5 bases and at J to 8 bases, leaving 6 bases not matched to a gene. CDR1 and CDR2 from the germline V gene are MGHDK and SYGVNS. CDR3 sequence reads: CASSSQGARGELFF. CDR3 bases: TGTGCCAGCAGTTCACAGGGGGCAAGGGGGGAGCTGTTTTTT.

This CDR3 reads CASSIHLAGDNEQFF. In DNA, the CDR3 is TGTGCCAGTAGTATCCACCTAGCGGGGGACAATGAGCAGTTCTTC. The chain recombines TRBV19 with TRBJ2-1, with TRBD2 matching over 10 bases. J gave up 5 bases and V 3 bases, and 4 bases lay outside the gene matches. This CDR3 has 15 amino acids. The germline CDR1 and CDR2 sequences are LNHDA and SQIVND (reference sequence).